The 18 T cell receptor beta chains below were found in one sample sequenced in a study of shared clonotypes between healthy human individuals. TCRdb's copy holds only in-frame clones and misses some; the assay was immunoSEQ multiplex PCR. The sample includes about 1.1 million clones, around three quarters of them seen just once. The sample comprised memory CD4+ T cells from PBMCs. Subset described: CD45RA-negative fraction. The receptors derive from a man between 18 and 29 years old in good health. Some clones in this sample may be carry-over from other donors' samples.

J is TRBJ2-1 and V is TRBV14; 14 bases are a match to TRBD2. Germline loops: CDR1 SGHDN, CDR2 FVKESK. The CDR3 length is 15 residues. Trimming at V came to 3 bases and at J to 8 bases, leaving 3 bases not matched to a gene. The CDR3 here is CASSQGLAGEHEQFF. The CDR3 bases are TGTGCCAGCAGCCAGGGACTAGCGGGGGAGCATGAGCAGTTCTTC.

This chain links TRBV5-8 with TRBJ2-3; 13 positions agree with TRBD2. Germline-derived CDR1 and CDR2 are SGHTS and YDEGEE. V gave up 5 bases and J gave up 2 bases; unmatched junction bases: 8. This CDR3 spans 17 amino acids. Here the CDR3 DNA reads TGTGCCAGCAGTCAGGGGACTAGCGGGAAACCCACAGATACGCAGTATTTT. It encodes CASSQGTSGKPTDTQYF.

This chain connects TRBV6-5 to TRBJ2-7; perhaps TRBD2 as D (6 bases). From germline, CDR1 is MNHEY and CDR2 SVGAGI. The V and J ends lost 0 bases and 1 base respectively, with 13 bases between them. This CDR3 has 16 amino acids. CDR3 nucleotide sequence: TGTGCCAGCAGTTACTCGTTGTCGGGAGATTCCTACGAGCAGTACTTC. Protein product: CASSYSLSGDSYEQYF.

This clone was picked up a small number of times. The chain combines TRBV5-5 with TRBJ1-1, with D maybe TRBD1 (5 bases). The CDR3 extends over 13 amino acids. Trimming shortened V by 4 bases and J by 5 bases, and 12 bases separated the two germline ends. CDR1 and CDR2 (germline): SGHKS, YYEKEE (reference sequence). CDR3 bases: TGTGCCAGCAGCGACTACAGGAGAACTGAAGCTTTCTTT. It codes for CASSDYRRTEAFF. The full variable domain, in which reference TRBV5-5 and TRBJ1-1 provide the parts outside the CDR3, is DAGVTQSPTHLIKTRGQQVTLRCSPISGHKSVSWYQQVLGQGPQFIFQYYEKEERGRGNFPDRFSARQFPNYSSELNVNALLLGDSALYLCASSDYRRTEAFFGQGTRLTVV.

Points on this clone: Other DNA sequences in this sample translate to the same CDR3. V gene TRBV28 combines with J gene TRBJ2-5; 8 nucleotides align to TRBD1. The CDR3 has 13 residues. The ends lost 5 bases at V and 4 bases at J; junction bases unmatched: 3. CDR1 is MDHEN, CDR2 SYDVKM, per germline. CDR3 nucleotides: TGTGCCAGCAGTCGCAGGGGGCGAGAGACCCAGTACTTC. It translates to CASSRRGRETQYF. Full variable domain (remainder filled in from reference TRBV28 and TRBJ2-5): DVKVTQSSRYLVKRTGEKVFLECVQDMDHENMFWYRQDPGLGLRLIYFSYDVKMKEKGDIPEGYSVSREKKERFSLILESASTNQTSMYLCASSRRGRETQYFGPGTRLLVL.

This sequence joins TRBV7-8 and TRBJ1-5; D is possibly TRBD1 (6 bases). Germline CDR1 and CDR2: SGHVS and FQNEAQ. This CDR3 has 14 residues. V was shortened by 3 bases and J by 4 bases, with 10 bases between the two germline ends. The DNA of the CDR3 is TGTGCCAGCAGCTTTTTAGGGGGAAATCAGCCCCAGCATTTT. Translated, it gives CASSFLGGNQPQHF.

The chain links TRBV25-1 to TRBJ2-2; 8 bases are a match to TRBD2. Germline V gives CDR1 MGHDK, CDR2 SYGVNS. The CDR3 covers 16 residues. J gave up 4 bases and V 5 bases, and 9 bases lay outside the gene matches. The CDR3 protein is CASSRGGGSLTGELFF. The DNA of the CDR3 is TGTGCCAGCAGTCGGGGGGGCGGGAGTCTCACCGGGGAGCTGTTTTTT.

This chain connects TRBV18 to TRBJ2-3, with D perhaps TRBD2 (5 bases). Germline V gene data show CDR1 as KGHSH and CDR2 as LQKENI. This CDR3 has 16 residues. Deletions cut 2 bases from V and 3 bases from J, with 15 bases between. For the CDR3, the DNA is TGTGCCAGCTCACCAGGGTTCGTGGGAGTGACAGATACGCAGTATTTT. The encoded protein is CASSPGFVGVTDTQYF.

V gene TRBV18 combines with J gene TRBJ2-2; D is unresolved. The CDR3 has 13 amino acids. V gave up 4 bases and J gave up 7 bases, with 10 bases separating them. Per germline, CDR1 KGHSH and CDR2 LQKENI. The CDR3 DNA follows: TGTGCCAGCTCACTATCAGAAGTCGGGGAGCTGTTTTTT. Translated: CASSLSEVGELFF.

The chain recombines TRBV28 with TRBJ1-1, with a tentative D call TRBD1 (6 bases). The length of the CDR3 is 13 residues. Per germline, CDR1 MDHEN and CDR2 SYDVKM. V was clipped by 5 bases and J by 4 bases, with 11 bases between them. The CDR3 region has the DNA TGTGCCAGCAGTACCAGGGGTGGCACTGAAGCTTTCTTT. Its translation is CASSTRGGTEAFF.

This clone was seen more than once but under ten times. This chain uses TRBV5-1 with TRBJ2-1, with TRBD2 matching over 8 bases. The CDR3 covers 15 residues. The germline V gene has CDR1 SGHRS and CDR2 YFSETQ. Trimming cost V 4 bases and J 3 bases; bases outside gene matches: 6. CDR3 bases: TGCGCCAGCAGCCCCGGACTAGCATACTACAATGAGCAGTTCTTC. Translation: CASSPGLAYYNEQFF.

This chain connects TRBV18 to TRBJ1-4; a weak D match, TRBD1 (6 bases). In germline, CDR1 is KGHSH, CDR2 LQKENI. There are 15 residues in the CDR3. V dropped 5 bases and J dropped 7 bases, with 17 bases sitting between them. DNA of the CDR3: TGTGCCAGCTCAGCCTCGACAGGAAAAGGTGAAAAACTGTTTTTT. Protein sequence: CASSASTGKGEKLFF.

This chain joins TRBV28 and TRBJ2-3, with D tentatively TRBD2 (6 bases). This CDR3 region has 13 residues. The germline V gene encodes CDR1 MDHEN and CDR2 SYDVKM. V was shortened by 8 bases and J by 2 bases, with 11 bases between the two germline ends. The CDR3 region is CASLGTFTDTQYF. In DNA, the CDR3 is TGTGCCAGCCTCGGGACTTTCACAGATACGCAGTATTTT.

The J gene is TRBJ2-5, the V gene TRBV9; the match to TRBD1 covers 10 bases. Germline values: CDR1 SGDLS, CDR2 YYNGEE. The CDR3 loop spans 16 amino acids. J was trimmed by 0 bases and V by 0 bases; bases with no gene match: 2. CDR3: CASSVVGQGYQETQYF. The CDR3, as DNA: TGTGCCAGCAGCGTAGTGGGACAGGGGTACCAAGAGACCCAGTACTTC.

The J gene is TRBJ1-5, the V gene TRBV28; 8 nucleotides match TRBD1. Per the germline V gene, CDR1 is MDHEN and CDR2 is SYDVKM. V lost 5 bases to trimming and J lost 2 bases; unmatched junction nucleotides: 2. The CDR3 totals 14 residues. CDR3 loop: CASSQGAGNQPQHF. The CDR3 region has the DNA TGTGCCAGCAGTCAGGGGGCAGGCAATCAGCCCCAGCATTTT. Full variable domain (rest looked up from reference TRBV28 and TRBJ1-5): DVKVTQSSRYLVKRTGEKVFLECVQDMDHENMFWYRQDPGLGLRLIYFSYDVKMKEKGDIPEGYSVSREKKERFSLILESASTNQTSMYLCASSQGAGNQPQHFGDGTRLSIL.

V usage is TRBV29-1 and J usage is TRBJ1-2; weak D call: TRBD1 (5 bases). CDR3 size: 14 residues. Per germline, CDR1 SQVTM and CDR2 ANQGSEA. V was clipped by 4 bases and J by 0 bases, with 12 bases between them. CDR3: CSVVRDGTNYGYTF. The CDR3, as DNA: TGCAGCGTTGTCCGGGACGGGACTAACTATGGCTACACCTTC.

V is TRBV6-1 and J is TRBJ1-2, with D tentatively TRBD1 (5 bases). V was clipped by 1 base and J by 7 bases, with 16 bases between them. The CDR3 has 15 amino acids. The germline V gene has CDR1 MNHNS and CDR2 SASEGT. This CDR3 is CASSEVEGRRGGYTF. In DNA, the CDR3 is TGTGCCAGCAGTGAAGTTGAGGGGCGGAGGGGTGGCTACACCTTC.

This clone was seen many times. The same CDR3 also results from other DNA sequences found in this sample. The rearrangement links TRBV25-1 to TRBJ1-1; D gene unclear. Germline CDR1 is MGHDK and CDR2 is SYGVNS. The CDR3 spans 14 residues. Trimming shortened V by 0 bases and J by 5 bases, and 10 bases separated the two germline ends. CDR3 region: CASSEYQEGTEAFF. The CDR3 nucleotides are TGTGCCAGCAGTGAATATCAGGAAGGGACTGAAGCTTTCTTT.